This TCR beta chain was found in a study of tumor-infiltrating lymphocytes in primary liver carcinoma. Study-wide results and caveats: Roughly 7.5-25% of top clones, and no more, occurred in all five tumor regions. Tumor-adjacent and tumor-blood pairs showed less overlap than tumor region pairs.

Scientists recovered RNA and DNA together from around 20-30 mg of unsorted bulk tissue. Samples came from superior, inferior, lateral poles and tumor centre. Every tumor sample had over 80% viable tumor cells. Turning to this clonotype: Its antigen is not identified.

Starting material of about 450 ng total RNA yielded TCR beta cDNA via a constant-region primer. Libraries covering TCR beta were generated through three nested multiplex PCR rounds (using a slightly modified ARM-PCR). Running ten to eleven cycles apiece, the first two PCR rounds relied on TRBV1-TRBV30 forward primers together with a C-beta reverse primer. TCRdb re-analysed the multiplex PCR reads in MiXCR, keeping a single row per CDR3 protein. The profile shows roughly 100,000 distinct CDR3 sequences, 55% to 80% of them singletons. The length of the CDR3 is 15 residues. Looked up from germline, CDR1 is KGHDR and CDR2 is SFDVKD. The germline V and J ends were trimmed by 2 bases and 0 bases, with 8 bases remaining between them.

The sample taken for sequencing was liver tumor tissue from sampling region 2. Noted subset: tumor region T2, inferior pole. The rearrangement links TRBV24-1 to TRBJ2-3; D gene ambiguous. The TCR comes from a woman aged 60-70 years with primary liver carcinoma and hepatitis B virus infection. CDR3 amino acids: CATSDSSSSTDTQYF. CDR3 in DNA: TGTGCCACCAGTGATTCATCCTCGAGCACAGATACGCAGTATTTT.